This T cell receptor (beta chain) was captured by sequencing in a study of cytomegalovirus exposure and HLA in healthy donors. In the PCR, 60 Vbeta and 13 Jbeta primers were used. Method: immunoSEQ multiplex PCR; TCRdb's copy keeps in-frame clones and lacks some. The sample consists of some 190,000 clones, over 80% of them appearing once. V lost 7 bases, J lost 3 bases, and 10 bases lay in between. The V gene's germline CDR1 is SGHKS and CDR2 YYEKEE (reference sequence). This CDR3 has 12 residues. The V gene is TRBV5-5, the J gene TRBJ1-2; possible D gene TRBD1, 5 bases. This receptor was identified in a boy aged 2 to 10 in good health and CMV-seronegative. Sequencing used PBMCs. CDR3: CASGQTDYGYTF. The CDR3 bases are TGTGCCAGCGGGCAGACAGACTATGGCTACACCTTC. Based on the CDR3 plus reference TRBV5-5 and TRBJ1-2, the full variable domain is DAGVTQSPTHLIKTRGQQVTLRCSPISGHKSVSWYQQVLGQGPQFIFQYYEKEERGRGNFPDRFSARQFPNYSSELNVNALLLGDSALYLCASGQTDYGYTFGSGTRLTVV.